The rows below give T cell receptor beta chains drawn from one sample of a study of T cell responses to AZD1222 COVID-19 vaccine. Data came from immunoSEQ multiplex PCR; TCRdb stores just in-frame clones and leaves some out. The sample records about 160,000 clones, around 89% being singletons. The sequencing used peripheral blood, collected 28 days after the second AZD1222 dose. The source of these receptors is an adult who received the AZD1222 COVID-19 vaccine. Each CDR3 is given with its conserved first and last residue.

J | V | CDR3
TRBJ2-3 | TRBV2 | CASSLRGGPGADTQYF
TRBJ1-2 | TRBV3-1/TRBV3-2 | CASSSLPYSGLTF
TRBJ1-6 | TRBV5-1 | CASSSQQGQNNSPLHF
TRBJ1-1 | TRBV27 | CASSIREGSTEAFF
TRBJ1-6 | TRBV29-1 | CSVREPNSPLHF
TRBJ2-4 | TRBV18 | CASSPASKNIQYF
TRBJ1-6 | TRBV5-1 | CASSYDRGTPLHF
TRBJ1-6 | TRBV4-2 | CASSQVSGWRGNSPLHF
TRBJ2-1 | TRBV6-5 | CASTSSYNEQFF
TRBJ1-1 | TRBV20-1 | CSATGQGEAFF
TRBJ2-5 | TRBV9 | CASGQGGETQYF
TRBJ1-1 | TRBV7-9 | CASSPTIFRRDLNTEAFF
TRBJ2-3 | TRBV2 | CASSYGGGSTDTQYF
TRBJ1-2 | TRBV3-1/TRBV3-2 | CASSQGAGGYTF
TRBJ1-1 | TRBV7-9 | CASSLTRANTEAFF
TRBJ1-6 | TRBV7-8 | CASSSGVALHF
TRBJ2-5 | TRBV5-1 | CASSLERPGSPQETQYF
TRBJ1-2 | TRBV7-9 | CASSLPAAPDGYTF
TRBJ2-7 | TRBV3-1/TRBV3-2 | CASSQKRGVSYEQYF
TRBJ2-7 | TRBV9 | CAGSPSPSYEQYF
TRBJ1-1 | TRBV2 | CASSVAEAFF
TRBJ1-2 | TRBV6-6 | CASSPKAGPGNGYTF
TRBJ2-2 | TRBV3-1/TRBV3-2 | CASSRQMVGELFF
TRBJ1-6 | TRBV3-1/TRBV3-2 | CASSPWTPANNSPLHF
TRBJ2-7 | TRBV30 | CAWNLGRNEQYF
TRBJ2-5 | TRBV24-1 | CATSERTGTQETQYF